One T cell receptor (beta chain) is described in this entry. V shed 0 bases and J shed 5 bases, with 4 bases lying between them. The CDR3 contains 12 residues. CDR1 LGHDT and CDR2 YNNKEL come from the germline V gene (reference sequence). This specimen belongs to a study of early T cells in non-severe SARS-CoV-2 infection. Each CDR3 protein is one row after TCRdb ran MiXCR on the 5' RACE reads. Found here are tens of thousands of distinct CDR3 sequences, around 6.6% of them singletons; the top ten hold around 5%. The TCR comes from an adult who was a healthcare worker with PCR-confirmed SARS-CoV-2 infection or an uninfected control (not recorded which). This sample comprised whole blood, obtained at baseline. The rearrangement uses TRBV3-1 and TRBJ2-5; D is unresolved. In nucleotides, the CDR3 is TGTGCCAGCAGCCAAGATATGGAGACCCAGTACTTC. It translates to CASSQDMETQYF.